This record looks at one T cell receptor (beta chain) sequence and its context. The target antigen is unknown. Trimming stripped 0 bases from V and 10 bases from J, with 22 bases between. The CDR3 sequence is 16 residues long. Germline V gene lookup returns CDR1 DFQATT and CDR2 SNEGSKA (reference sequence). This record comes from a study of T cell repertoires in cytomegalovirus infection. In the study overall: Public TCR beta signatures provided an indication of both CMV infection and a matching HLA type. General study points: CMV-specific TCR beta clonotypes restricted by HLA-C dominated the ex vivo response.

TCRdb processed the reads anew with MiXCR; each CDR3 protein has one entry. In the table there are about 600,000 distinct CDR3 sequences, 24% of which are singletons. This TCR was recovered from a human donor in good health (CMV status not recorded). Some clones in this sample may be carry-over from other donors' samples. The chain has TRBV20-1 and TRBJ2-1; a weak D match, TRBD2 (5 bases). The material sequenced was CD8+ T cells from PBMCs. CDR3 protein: CSARDYLEGMAWEQFF. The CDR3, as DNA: TGCAGTGCTAGAGATTATCTAGAGGGTATGGCGTGGGAGCAGTTCTTC.